This T cell receptor beta chain derives from a study of blood T cell repertoires in COVID-19. The CDR3 sequence is 18 residues long. V gave up 3 bases and J gave up 1 base; unmatched junction bases: 13. The germline CDR1 and CDR2 sequences are KGHSH and LQKENI. Original analysis: Estimates of nucleated cell counts were drawn from the amplification of reference gene primers. Method: immunoSEQ multiplex PCR; TCRdb's copy keeps in-frame clones and lacks some. V, J and clone size were drawn from that table, and D and trimming were deduced from the DNA. The sample lists about 290,000 clones; 75% to 90% were seen once.

This clonotype originated in a woman in her thirties or forties who had recovered from COVID-19. The rearrangement uses TRBV18 and TRBJ2-7; 9 bases fit TRBD1. Sample: PBMCs or T cells enriched from blood (not recorded which). This chain's CDR3 is CASSPRQGGRGGSYEQYF. The DNA for the CDR3 is TGTGCCAGCTCACCTCGACAGGGGGGCCGGGGTGGTTCCTACGAGCAGTACTTC.